This TCR beta chain appears in the sequencing data of a study of cytomegalovirus exposure and HLA in healthy donors. Study conclusions and caveats: Among donors in an Asian-associated ancestry cluster, a later analysis reportedly found fewer N-insertions than the approximately 700-donor mean.

With respect to this clone: What it recognizes is unknown.

Primers: 60 Vbeta forward and 13 Jbeta reverse. TCRdb's copy holds only in-frame clones and misses some; the assay was immunoSEQ multiplex PCR. The sample comprises under 150,000 clones, approximately 78% of which are singletons, and 5.5% to 7% rests with the top ten. Losses at the gene ends were 1 base for V and 5 bases for J; bases not matched to a gene: 3. The CDR3 is 16 residues long. This TCR derives from a woman aged 40-49 years in good health and CMV-seropositive. The rearrangement links TRBV6-7 to TRBJ2-1; TRBD2 agrees at 12 bases. TRBV6-7 is identified as an open reading frame with a role that is uncertain. Sequences were obtained from PBMCs. This chain's CDR3 is CASSYCPSGRDNEQFF. The CDR3 nucleotides are TGTGCCAGCAGTTACTGTCCTAGCGGGAGGGACAATGAGCAGTTCTTC.